This paragraph reports one TCR beta chain. The assay was immunoSEQ multiplex PCR, and TCRdb's table has in-frame clones only and misses some. The data contain millions of clones, 85% to 95% of them seen just once; the ten biggest clones take up more than 0.1%. This sample was included in a study of shared clonotypes between healthy human individuals. Germline V gene data show CDR1 as MNHEY and CDR2 as SVGAGI. The CDR3 consists of 15 residues. Trimming took 6 bases from V and 4 from J; bases not matched to a gene: 11. The sequence came from a man aged 18 to 30 in good health. Source material: naive CD4+ T cells sorted from blood. The sample's subset: CD45RA+ positively selected. This chain links TRBV6-5 with TRBJ2-7, with 8 bases matching TRBD2. The CDR3 spells CASRGRAGAIYEQYF. The DNA of the CDR3 is TGTGCCAGCAGGGGGAGAGCGGGGGCGATTTACGAGCAGTACTTC.